This T cell receptor (beta chain) was sequenced in a study of T cells expressing NK-cell markers. Overall study findings and caveats: A few donors likewise had their CD3+CD56-NKG2C+ fraction led by these clonotypes.

As regards this clonotype: Its target is unknown.

Germline V gene sequence: CDR1 DFQATT, CDR2 SNEGSKA (reference sequence). This CDR3 has 13 residues. 5'RACE template switching with UMIs generated TCR beta cDNA. From the 5' RACE reads, TCRdb lists one entry per CDR3 protein and no DNA. The sample has 500,000 to 700,000 distinct CDR3 sequences; the top ten hold roughly 3.4%. V and J are TRBV20-1 and TRBJ2-1; TCRdb reports TRBD2, a call that lacks DNA to check it against. This clonotype was obtained from a young man in good health. The sequencing sample was made of blood T cells: a sorted CD56 or NKG2C T cell subset, CD4+ or CD8+ T cells, or bulk PBMC T cells (not recorded which). The CDR3 here is CRIAGGATNEQFF.